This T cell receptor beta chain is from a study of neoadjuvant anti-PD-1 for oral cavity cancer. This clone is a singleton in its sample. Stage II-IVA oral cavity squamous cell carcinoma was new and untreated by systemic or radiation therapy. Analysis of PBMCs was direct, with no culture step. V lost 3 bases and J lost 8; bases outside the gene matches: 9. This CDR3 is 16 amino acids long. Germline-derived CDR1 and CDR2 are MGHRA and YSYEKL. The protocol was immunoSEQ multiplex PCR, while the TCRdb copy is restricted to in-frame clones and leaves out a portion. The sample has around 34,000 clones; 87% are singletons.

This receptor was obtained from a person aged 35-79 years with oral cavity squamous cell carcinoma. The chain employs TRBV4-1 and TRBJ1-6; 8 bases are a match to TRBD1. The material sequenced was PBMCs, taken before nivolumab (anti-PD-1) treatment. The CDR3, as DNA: TGCGCCAGCAGCCAGAGGACAGGGCAGAATTATTCACCCCTCCACTTT. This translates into CASSQRTGQNYSPLHF.